This TCR beta chain was found in a study of cytotoxic CD8 clonotypes in ibrutinib-treated CLL. Study information: Across the patients, 10 to 12 were relapsed/refractory, around 16 treatment-naive and fewer than 18 IGHV unmutated. Study findings and constraints: Higher clonality was seen at ibrutinib response and a return toward baseline at progression. Public clonotypes were seen rarely and were contracted or stable on treatment.

Comments on this clone: Its antigen is unknown.

V lost 5 bases and J lost 3; bases outside the gene matches: 14. CDR1 is KGHSH and CDR2 is LQKENI in the germline V gene. This CDR3 has 17 residues. The sequencing depth, 1 in 200,000 to 1 in 1 million T cells, was the target. Generated by immunoSEQ multiplex PCR, the TCRdb table keeps only in-frame clones and is missing some. The sample holds over 130,000 clones, 80% seen once. The rearrangement uses TRBV18 and TRBJ2-7; 9 nucleotides agree with TRBD1. Material: PBMCs, obtained after 36 months of ibrutinib treatment. This clonotype originated in a human donor with chronic lymphocytic leukemia. The DNA of the CDR3 is TGTGCCAGCTCATCCATCACAGGGGGCGCATACTTCTACGAGCAGTACTTC. This codes for CASSSITGGAYFYEQYF.